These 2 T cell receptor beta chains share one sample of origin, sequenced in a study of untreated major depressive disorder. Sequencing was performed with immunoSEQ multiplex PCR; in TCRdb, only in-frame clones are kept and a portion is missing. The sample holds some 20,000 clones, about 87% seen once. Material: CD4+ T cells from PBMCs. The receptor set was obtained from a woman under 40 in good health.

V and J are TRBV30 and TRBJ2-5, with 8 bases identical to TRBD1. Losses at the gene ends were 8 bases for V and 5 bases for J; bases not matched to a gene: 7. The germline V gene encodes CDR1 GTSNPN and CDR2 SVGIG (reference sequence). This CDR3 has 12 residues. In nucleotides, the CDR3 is TGTGCCCGCACAGGGGGTGACGAGACCCAGTACTTC. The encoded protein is CARTGGDETQYF.

The CDR3 loop reads CASSLAVWKSYNEQFF. CDR3 DNA sequence: TGTGCCAGCAGCTTAGCAGTCTGGAAGTCCTACAATGAGCAGTTCTTC. This chain links TRBV7-6 with TRBJ2-1, with D unresolved. Trimming took off 0 bases at V and 1 base at J, with 10 bases between the two ends. The CDR3 runs to 16 residues. Germline assignment: CDR1 SGHVS and CDR2 FNYEAQ.